This note documents a single TCR beta chain sequence. The target antigen is unknown. A second PCR, run for 7 to 11 cycles, used a sample-barcoded 5' primer plus a J-beta primer mix. Each CDR3 protein is one row after TCRdb ran MiXCR on the 5' RACE reads. The sample holds 1.5 million to 1.8 million distinct CDR3 sequences, under 55% seen once. This specimen comes from a study of blood T cells in healthy people across ages. Findings and caveats of the study: The study found more naive CD4+ cells and higher diversity in long-lived than aged donors.

Germline CDR1 reads SNHLY; CDR2 reads FYNNEI. CDR3 length equals 14 residues. Trimming removed 7 bases from V and 11 bases from J; junction bases left unmatched: 11. This chain uses TRBV2 with TRBJ2-5; 12 positions agree with TRBD1. The clonotype comes from a woman aged 18-29 years in good health. Sequences were obtained from blood. The CDR3 DNA sequence: TGTGCCAGCACAGGGACAGGGGGCGAGAATGAGCAGTACTTC. The encoded protein is CASTGTGGENEQYF. The full variable domain, completed using reference TRBV2 and TRBJ2-5, is EPEVTQTPSHQVTQMGQEVILRCVPISNHLYFYWYRQILGQKVEFLVSFYNNEISEKSEIFDDQFSVERPDGSNFTLKIRSTKLEDSAMYFCASTGTGGENEQYFGPGTRLLVL.